This paragraph covers one T cell receptor beta chain sequence. What it binds is not known. The sample originates from a study of lymphopenia after photon versus proton radiotherapy. Germline V gene lookup returns CDR1 SGHDT and CDR2 YYEEEE. The V gene lost 0 bases and the J gene lost 2 bases, with 8 bases spanning the gap. The CDR3 covers 14 residues. Study-wide results and caveats: Oligoclonal CD8+ Temra expansion after nadir drove photon patients' diversity drop. A bigger post-nadir fall in TCR diversity correlated inversely with survival time in deceased patients. Authors raise, but do not show, better survival with proton therapy. Relative stability marked proton patients; photon patients lost diversity and naive cells.

This table comes from immunoSEQ multiplex PCR, and its TCRdb copy is limited to in-frame clones, with some not included. This table has approximately 66,000 clones, about 90% appearing once. V is TRBV5-6 and J is TRBJ1-1; no definite D call. This clonotype was sampled from a middle-aged man with gastric cancer. The sample was peripheral blood, taken from a patient treated with photon-based radiotherapy. The CDR3 is CASSLGSFNTEAFF. The DNA of the CDR3 is TGTGCCAGCAGCTTGGGTTCCTTTAACACTGAAGCTTTCTTT.